This T cell receptor beta chain was recorded in a study of vaccination effects on CD4 cells after COVID-19. Looking at the study overall: Participants were given two doses of BNT162b2 or mRNA-1273 vaccine.

Points on this clone: Its antigen is as yet unknown.

Some clones are missing from TCRdb's copy, which holds only in-frame ones; the method was immunoSEQ multiplex PCR. The sample has some 41,000 clones, around 81% seen once. Before sequencing, viral peptide pools were used by the ViraFEST assay to expand antigen-specific CD4+ T cells. With more than 9 days of culture completed, CD4+ T cells were isolated. Nucleocapsid antibody tests were negative, and the vaccine recipients had no prior SARS-CoV-2 infection. The researchers cultured 1.5 million to 2.5 million PBMC per well with roughly 9.5 IU/ml IL-2 and roughly 9.1 ug/ml peptides. Researchers swapped half the medium for IL-2 medium on both days 3 and 7. The V and J ends lost 4 bases and 0 bases respectively, with 13 bases between them. Germline lookup yields CDR1 LNHNV and CDR2 YYDKDF (reference sequence). CDR3 length equals 16 residues.

The receptor comes from a human donor who received a COVID-19 vaccine. V gene TRBV15 combines with J gene TRBJ2-1; D perhaps matches TRBD2 (5 bases). Here the sequenced sample was CD4+ T cells from PBMCs cultured with SARS-CoV-2 spike peptides, taken before COVID-19 vaccination. CDR3 in amino acids: CATSTRGASSYNEQFF. In nucleotides, the CDR3 is TGTGCCACCAGCACCCGGGGTGCGAGCTCCTACAATGAGCAGTTCTTC. The full variable domain, in which reference TRBV15 and TRBJ2-1 provide the parts outside the CDR3, is DAMVIQNPRYQVTQFGKPVTLSCSQTLNHNVMYWYQQKSSQAPKLLFHYYDKDFNNEADTPDNFQSRRPNTSFCFLDIRSPGLGDTAMYLCATSTRGASSYNEQFFGPGTRLTVL.